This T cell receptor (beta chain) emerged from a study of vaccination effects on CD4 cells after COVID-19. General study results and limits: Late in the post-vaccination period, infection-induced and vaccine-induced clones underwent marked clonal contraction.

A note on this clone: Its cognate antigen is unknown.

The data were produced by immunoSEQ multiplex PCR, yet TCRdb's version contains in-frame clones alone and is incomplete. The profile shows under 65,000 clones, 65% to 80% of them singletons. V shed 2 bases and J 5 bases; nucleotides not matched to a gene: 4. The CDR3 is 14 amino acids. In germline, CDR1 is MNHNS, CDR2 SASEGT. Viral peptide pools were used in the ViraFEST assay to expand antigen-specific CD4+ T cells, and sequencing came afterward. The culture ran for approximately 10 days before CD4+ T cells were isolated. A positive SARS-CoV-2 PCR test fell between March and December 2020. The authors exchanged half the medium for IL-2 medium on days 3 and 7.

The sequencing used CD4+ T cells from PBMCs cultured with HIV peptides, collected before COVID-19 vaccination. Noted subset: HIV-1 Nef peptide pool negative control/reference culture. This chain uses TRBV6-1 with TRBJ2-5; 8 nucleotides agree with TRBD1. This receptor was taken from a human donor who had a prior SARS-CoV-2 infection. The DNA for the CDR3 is TGTGCCAGCAGTGAACTCAGGGGGCAGGAGACCCAGTACTTC. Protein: CASSELRGQETQYF.